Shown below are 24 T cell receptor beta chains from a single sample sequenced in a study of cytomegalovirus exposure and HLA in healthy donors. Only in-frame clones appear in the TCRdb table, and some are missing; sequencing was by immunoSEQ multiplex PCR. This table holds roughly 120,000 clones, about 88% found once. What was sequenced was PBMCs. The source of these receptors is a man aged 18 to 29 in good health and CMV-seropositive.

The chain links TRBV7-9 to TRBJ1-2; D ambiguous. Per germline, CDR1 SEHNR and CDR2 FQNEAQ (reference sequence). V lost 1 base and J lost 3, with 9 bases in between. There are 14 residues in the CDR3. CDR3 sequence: CASSLGRVDYGYTF. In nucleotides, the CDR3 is TGTGCCAGCAGCTTAGGCCGGGTCGACTATGGCTACACCTTC.

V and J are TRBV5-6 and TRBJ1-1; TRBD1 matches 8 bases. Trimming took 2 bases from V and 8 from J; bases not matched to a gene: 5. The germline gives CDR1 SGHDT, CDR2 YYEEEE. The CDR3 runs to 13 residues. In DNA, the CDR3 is TGTGCCAGCAGCTTCCCCGGACAGGGAGAAGCTTTCTTT. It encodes CASSFPGQGEAFF. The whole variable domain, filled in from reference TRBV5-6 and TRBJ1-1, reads DAGVTQSPTHLIKTRGQQVTLRCSPKSGHDTVSWYQQALGQGPQFIFQYYEEEERQRGNFPDRFSGHQFPNYSSELNVNALLLGDSALYLCASSFPGQGEAFFGQGTRLTVV.

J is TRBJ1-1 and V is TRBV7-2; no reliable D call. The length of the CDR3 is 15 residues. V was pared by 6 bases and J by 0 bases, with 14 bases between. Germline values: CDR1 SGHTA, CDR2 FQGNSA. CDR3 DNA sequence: TGTGCCAGCAGGGGTCCGGGGTCCCTGAACACTGAAGCTTTCTTT. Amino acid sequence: CASRGPGSLNTEAFF.

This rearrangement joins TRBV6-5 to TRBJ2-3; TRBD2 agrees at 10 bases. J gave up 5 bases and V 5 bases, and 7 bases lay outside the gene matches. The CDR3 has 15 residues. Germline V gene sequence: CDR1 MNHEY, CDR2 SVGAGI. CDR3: CASSHTSGAGDTQYF. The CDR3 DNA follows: TGTGCCAGCAGTCATACTAGCGGGGCGGGAGATACGCAGTATTTT.

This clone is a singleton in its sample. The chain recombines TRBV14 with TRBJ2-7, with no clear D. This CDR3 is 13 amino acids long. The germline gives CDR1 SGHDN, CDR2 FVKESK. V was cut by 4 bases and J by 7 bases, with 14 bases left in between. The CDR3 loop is CASSRQLDQEQYF. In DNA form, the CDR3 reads TGTGCCAGCAGCCGACAACTGGATCAAGAGCAGTACTTC. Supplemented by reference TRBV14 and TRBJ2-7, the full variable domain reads EAGVTQFPSHSVIEKGQTVTLRCDPISGHDNLYWYRRVMGKEIKFLLHFVKESKQDESGMPNNRFLAERTGGTYSTLKVQPAELEDSGVYFCASSRQLDQEQYFGPGTRLTVT.

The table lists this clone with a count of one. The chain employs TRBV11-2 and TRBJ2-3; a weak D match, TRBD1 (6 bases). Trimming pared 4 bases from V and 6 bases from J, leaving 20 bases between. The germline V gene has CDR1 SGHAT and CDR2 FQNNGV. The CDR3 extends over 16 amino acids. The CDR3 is CASSSSGTLLVDTQYF. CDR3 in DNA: TGTGCCAGCAGCTCGTCCGGGACACTCCTAGTGGATACGCAGTATTTT. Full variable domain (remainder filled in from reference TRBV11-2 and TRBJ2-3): EAGVAQSPRYKIIEKRQSVAFWCNPISGHATLYWYQQILGQGPKLLIQFQNNGVVDDSQLPKDRFSAERLKGVDSTLKIQPAKLEDSAVYLCASSSSGTLLVDTQYFGPGTRLTVL.

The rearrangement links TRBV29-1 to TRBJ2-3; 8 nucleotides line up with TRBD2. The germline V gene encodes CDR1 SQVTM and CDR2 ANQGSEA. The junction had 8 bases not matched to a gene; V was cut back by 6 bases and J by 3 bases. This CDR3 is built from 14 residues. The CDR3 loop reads CSVSGGTFTDTQYF. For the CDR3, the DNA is TGCAGCGTCTCGGGAGGGACTTTTACAGATACGCAGTATTTT.

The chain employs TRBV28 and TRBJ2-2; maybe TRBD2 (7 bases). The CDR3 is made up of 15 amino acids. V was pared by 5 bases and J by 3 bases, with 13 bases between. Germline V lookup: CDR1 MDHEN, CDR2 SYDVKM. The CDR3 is CASSDLGGHTGELFF. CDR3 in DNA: TGTGCCAGCAGTGACCTGGGGGGGCACACCGGGGAGCTGTTTTTT.

CDR3 amino acids: CASSLGGTSGVADTQYF. CDR3 in DNA: TGTGCCAGCAGCTTGGGGGGGACTAGCGGGGTCGCTGATACGCAGTATTTT. The chain couples TRBV11-1 to TRBJ2-3; 13 bases match TRBD2. This CDR3 is built from 17 residues. V lost 3 bases and J lost 6; bases outside the gene matches: 9. Germline V gene sequence: CDR1 SGHAT, CDR2 FQDESV (reference sequence).

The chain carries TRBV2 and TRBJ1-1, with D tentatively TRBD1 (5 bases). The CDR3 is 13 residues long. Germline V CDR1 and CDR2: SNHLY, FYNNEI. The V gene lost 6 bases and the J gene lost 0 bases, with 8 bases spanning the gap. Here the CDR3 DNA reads TGTGCCAGCAGCCAAGGGGTGAACACTGAAGCTTTCTTT. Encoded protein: CASSQGVNTEAFF.

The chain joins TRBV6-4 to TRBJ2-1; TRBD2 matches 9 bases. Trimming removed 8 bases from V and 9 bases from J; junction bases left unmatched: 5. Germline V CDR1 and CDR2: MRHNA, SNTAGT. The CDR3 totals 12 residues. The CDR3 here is CASGGGAGEQFF. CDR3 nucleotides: TGTGCCAGCGGCGGGGGGGCCGGTGAGCAGTTCTTC.

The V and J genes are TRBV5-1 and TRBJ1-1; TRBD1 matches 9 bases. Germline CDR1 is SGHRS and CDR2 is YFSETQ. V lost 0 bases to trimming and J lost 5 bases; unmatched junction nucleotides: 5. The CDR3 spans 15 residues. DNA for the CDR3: TGCGCCAGCAGCTTGGCCAGGGGACAGGGTACTGAAGCTTTCTTT. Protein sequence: CASSLARGQGTEAFF.

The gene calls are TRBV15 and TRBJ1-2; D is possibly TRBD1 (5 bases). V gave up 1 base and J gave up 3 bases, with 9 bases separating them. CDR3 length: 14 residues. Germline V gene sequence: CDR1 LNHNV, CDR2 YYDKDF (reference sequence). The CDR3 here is CATSRVGGDYGYTF. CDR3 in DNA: TGTGCCACCAGCAGAGTGGGGGGGGACTATGGCTACACCTTC.

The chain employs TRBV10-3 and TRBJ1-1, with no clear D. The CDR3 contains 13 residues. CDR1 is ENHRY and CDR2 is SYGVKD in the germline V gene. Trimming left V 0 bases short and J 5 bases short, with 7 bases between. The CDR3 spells CAISESQYTEAFF. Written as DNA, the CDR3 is TGTGCCATCAGTGAGTCACAGTATACTGAAGCTTTCTTT.

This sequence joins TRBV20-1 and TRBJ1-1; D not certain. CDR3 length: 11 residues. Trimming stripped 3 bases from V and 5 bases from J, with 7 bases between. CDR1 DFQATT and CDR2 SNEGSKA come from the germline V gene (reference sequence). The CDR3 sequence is CSARRDTEAFF. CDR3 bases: TGCAGTGCTAGGCGAGATACTGAAGCTTTCTTT.

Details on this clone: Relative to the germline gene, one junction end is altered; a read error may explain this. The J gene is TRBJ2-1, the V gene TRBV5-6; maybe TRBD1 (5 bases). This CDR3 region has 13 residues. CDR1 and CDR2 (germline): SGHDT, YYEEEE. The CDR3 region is CASSLGSGDRQFF. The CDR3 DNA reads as TGTGCCAGCAGTTTGGGGTCAGGAGACAGACAGTTCTTC.

CDR3 region: CASSNYRQGNEKLFF. CDR3 in DNA: TGTGCCAGTAGCAACTACCGACAGGGAAACGAAAAACTGTTTTTT. This chain joins TRBV19 and TRBJ1-4, with 7 bases identical to TRBD1. Per the germline V gene, CDR1 is LNHDA and CDR2 is SQIVND (reference sequence). Trimming at V came to 6 bases and at J to 8 bases, leaving 12 bases not matched to a gene. This CDR3 comprises 15 residues.

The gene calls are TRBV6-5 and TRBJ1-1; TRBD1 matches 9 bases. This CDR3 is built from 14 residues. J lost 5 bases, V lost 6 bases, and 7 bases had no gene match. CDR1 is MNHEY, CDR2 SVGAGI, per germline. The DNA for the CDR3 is TGTGCCAGCAGGAAGACAGGGGGAAGAACTGAAGCTTTCTTT. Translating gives CASRKTGGRTEAFF.

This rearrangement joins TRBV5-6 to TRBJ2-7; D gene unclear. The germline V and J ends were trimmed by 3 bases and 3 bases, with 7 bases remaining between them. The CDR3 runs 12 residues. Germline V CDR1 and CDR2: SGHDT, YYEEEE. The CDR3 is CASSYRDYEQYF. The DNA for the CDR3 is TGTGCCAGCAGCTACAGAGACTACGAGCAGTACTTC.

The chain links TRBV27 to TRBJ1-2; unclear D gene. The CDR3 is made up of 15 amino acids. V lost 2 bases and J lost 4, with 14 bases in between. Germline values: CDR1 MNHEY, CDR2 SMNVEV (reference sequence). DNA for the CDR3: TGTGCCAGCAGTTTACTCCCAGGTCCCACCTATGGCTACACCTTC. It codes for CASSLLPGPTYGYTF.

The CDR3 sequence: CASSSRDRGIDEQFF. The CDR3 DNA follows: TGTGCCAGCAGTTCCCGGGACAGGGGAATCGATGAGCAGTTCTTC. This chain joins TRBV27 and TRBJ2-1; 10 bases are a match to TRBD1. CDR1 is MNHEY, CDR2 SMNVEV, per germline (reference sequence). V shed 4 bases, J shed 8 bases, and the junction held 8 bases outside the gene matches. The length of the CDR3 is 15 residues.

This chain's CDR3 is CASSRLATGPQGYTF. CDR3 in DNA: TGTGCCAGCAGCCGACTCGCGACGGGTCCTCAAGGCTACACCTTC. The rearrangement links TRBV7-9 to TRBJ1-2; no clear D. Germline loops: CDR1 SEHNR, CDR2 FQNEAQ (reference sequence). CDR3 length equals 15 residues. Trimming left V 5 bases short and J 8 bases short, with 21 bases between.

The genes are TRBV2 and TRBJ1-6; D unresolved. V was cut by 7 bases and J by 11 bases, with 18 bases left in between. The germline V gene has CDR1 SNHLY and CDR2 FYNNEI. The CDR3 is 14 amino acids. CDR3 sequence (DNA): TGTGCCAGCAAAAGGAGGCAGGTGTACGCACCCCTCCACTTT. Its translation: CASKRRQVYAPLHF.

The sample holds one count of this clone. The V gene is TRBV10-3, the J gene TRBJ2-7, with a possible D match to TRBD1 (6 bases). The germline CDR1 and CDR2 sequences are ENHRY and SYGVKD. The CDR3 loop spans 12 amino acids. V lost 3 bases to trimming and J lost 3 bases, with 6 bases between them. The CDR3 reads CAISEQGYEQYF. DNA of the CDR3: TGTGCCATCAGTGAACAGGGCTACGAGCAGTACTTC.